This T cell receptor (beta chain) was sequenced in a study of blood T cell repertoires in COVID-19 (dated by TCRdb to the early 2020s). Study-level background: Samples covering the acute and convalescent phases of COVID-19 were provided by collaborators in the United States, Italy and Spain. The sample metadata nearly always contained a de-identified subject ID, COVID-19 status, age in years and sex. Subjects who had been exposed to COVID-19, were actively infected with it, or had recovered from it provided the deeply sampled blood TCRbeta repertoires that made up the dataset. The material from the prospective study consisted of cDNA or gDNA derived from T cells, B-cell-depleted T cells, or PBMCs. Where available, HLA class I and class II types were obtained from metadata supplied by the sample provider rather than from assay-based typing. A freely available public database, intended as a resource for researchers studying the immune response to SARS-CoV-2, is where the repertoires were released. Samples were obtained from the ongoing ImmuneRACE study (first 160 participants) and from about 1,300 subjects provided by 6 global collaborators. The study at large found these results: The quantity of clinical and demographic metadata differed by source and by participant and was supplied without curation.

About this clone: Which antigen it targets is not known. Per-nucleotide qualities are absent, and no much larger clonotype sits a single base away.

Collaborating institutions collected whole blood in K2EDTA tubes following their own protocols. For TCRbeta analysis, collaborator samples were shipped as frozen whole blood, as isolated PBMCs, or as DNA extracted from either sample type. TCRbeta CDR3 regions were amplified from genomic DNA using the immunoSEQ Assay, a bias-controlled multiplex PCR. The study's own analysis went as follows. The number of nucleated cells in each sample was estimated by amplification of reference gene primers within the assay. Sequence reads were collapsed and filtered to measure the absolute abundance of every unique TCRbeta CDR3 rearrangement. For each sample, productive Simpson clonality was calculated by taking the square root of Simpson's diversity index across productive rearrangements. What TCRdb holds here is the immuneACCESS table cut down to in-frame rearrangements. Part of the clones is not present; checked against another copy, under half of the missing clones reflect an unresolved V gene, and the others are unexplained. The V and J calls and clone size come from that table; D and trimming were worked out from the DNA. The sample has approximately 41,000 clones on record, around 90% of them singletons. The top ten clonotypes cover 4.8% of the sample.

The germline V gene sets CDR1 to MGHRA and CDR2 to YSYEKL. The CDR3 runs 15 amino acids, cysteine and phenylalanine included. Only CDR3 DNA remains: 45 bases, in frame from the first base. Trimming at the junction amounts to 0 bases on V and 7 bases on J, and the germline ends lie 16 bases apart. The rearrangement combines TRBV4-1 with TRBJ2-7; TRBD2 is a possible D gene, resting on 5 matching bases. The sequenced material came from peripheral blood. The receptor was derived from a human donor in a cohort sampled during active COVID-19. CDR3 sequence: CASSQDVGLAGEQYF. In nucleotide form, the sequence is TGCGCCAGCAGCCAAGATGTAGGGCTAGCTGGTGAGCAGTACTTC.